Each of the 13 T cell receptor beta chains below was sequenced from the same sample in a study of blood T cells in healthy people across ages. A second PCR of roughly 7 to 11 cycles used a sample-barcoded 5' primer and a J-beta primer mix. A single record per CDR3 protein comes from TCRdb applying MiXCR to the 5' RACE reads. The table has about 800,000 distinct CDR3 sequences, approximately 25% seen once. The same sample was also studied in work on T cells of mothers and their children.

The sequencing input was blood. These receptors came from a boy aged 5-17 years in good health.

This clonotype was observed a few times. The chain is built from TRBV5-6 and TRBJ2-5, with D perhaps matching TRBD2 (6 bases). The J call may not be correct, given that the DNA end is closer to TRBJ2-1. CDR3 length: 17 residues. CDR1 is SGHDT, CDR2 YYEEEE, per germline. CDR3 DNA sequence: TGTGCCAGCAGCTTGAGGGAGGCCCACCGATTACACAATGAGCAGTTCTTC. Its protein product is CASSLREAHRLHNEQFF.

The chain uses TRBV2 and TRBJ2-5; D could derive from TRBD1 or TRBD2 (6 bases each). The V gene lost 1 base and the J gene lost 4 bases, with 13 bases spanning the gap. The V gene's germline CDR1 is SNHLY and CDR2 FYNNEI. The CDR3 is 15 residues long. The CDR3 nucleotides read TGTGCCAGCAGTGAAGGGGGGGCCCAGCGAGAGACCCAGTACTTC. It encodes CASSEGGAQRETQYF.

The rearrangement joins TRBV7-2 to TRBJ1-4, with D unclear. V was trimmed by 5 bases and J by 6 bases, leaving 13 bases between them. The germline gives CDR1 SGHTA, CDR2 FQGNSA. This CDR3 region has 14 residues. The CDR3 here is CASSQDGDHEKLFF. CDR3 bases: TGTGCCAGCAGCCAGGACGGAGACCATGAAAAACTGTTTTTT. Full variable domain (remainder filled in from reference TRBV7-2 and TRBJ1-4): GAGVSQSPSNKVTEKGKDVELRCDPISGHTALYWYRQSLGQGLEFLIYFQGNSAPDKSGLPSDRFSAERTGGSVSTLTIQRTQQEDSAVYLCASSQDGDHEKLFFGSGTQLSVL.

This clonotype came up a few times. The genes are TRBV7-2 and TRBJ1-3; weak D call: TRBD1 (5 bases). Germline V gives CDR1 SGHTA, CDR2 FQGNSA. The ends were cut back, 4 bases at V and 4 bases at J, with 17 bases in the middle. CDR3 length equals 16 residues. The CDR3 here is CASSSIRGTGGNTIYF. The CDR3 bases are TGTGCCAGCAGCTCGATACGGGGGACGGGAGGAAACACCATATATTTT.

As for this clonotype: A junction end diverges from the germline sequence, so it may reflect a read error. CDR3 sequence reads: CASSLADPGTEVFF. The CDR3 coding sequence is TGTGCCAGCAGCCTCGCAGACCCGGGCACTGAAGTTTTCTTT. The chain has TRBV7-4 and TRBJ1-1; D is unclear. CDR1 SGHVT and CDR2 SQSDAQ come from the germline V gene. The CDR3 length is 14 residues.

CDR3 coding DNA: TGCAGTGCCGGGGGGCGGAATCAGCCCCAGCATTTT. It is translated as CSAGGRNQPQHF. The chain combines TRBV20-1 with TRBJ1-5; D may be TRBD1 (6 bases). Trimming left V 6 bases short and J 4 bases short, with 10 bases between. The germline gives CDR1 DFQATT, CDR2 SNEGSKA (reference sequence). The length of the CDR3 is 12 residues.

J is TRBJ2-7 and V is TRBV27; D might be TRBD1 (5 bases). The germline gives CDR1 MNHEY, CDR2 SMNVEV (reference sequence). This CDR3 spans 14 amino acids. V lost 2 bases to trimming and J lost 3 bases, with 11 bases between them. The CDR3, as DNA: TGTGCCAGCAGTTTACGAAGGACAAACTACGAGCAGTACTTC. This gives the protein CASSLRRTNYEQYF.

The CDR3 spells CASSLATDGLAGEETQYF. The CDR3 nucleotides are TGTGCCAGCAGCTTAGCGACCGACGGACTAGCGGGAGAAGAGACCCAGTACTTC. The chain couples TRBV7-8 to TRBJ2-5, with TRBD2 identical over 13 bases. The CDR3 is 18 amino acids. In germline, CDR1 is SGHVS, CDR2 FQNEAQ. Trimming took 0 bases from V and 3 from J; bases not matched to a gene: 7.

This CDR3 is CASGHAGRGGQETQYF. The CDR3 DNA reads as TGTGCCAGCGGTCACGCCGGGCGCGGGGGCCAAGAGACCCAGTACTTC. The rearrangement links TRBV5-5 to TRBJ2-5; 7 bases are a match to TRBD2. The V gene's germline CDR1 is SGHKS and CDR2 YYEKEE (reference sequence). This CDR3 region has 16 residues. V lost 7 bases to trimming and J lost 1 base; unmatched junction nucleotides: 13.

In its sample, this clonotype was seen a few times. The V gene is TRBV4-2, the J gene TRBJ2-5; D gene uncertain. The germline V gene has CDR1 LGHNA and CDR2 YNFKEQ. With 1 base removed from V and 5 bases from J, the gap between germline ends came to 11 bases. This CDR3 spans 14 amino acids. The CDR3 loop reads CASSQVDPRETQYF. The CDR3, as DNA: TGTGCCAGCAGCCAAGTTGACCCAAGGGAGACCCAGTACTTC.

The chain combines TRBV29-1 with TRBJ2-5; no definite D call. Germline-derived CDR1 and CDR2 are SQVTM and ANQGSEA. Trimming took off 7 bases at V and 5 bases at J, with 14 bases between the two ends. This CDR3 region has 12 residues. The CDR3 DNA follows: TGCAGCGCCTCGGCTTACCCCGAGACCCAGTACTTC. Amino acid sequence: CSASAYPETQYF. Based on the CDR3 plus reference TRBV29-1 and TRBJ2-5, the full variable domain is SAVISQKPSRDICQRGTSLTIQCQVDSQVTMMFWYRQQPGQSLTLIATANQGSEATYESGFVIDKFPISRPNLTFSTLTVSNMSPEDSSIYLCSASAYPETQYFGPGTRLLVL.

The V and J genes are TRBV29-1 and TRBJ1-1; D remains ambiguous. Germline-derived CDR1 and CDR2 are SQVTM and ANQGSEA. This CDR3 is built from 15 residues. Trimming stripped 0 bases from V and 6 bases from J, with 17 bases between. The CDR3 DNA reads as TGCAGCGTTGAAGATCCCGAAGGGTGGTCGGCTGAAGCTTTCTTT. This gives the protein CSVEDPEGWSAEAFF. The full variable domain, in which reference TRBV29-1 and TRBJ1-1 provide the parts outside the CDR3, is SAVISQKPSRDICQRGTSLTIQCQVDSQVTMMFWYRQQPGQSLTLIATANQGSEATYESGFVIDKFPISRPNLTFSTLTVSNMSPEDSSIYLCSVEDPEGWSAEAFFGQGTRLTVV.

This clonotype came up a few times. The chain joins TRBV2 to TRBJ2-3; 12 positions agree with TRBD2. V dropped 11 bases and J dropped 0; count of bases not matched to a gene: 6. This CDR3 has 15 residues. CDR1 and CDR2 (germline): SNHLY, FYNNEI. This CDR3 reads CAGDGLAGSTDTQYF. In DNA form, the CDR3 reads TGTGCCGGGGACGGACTAGCGGGAAGCACAGATACGCAGTATTTT.